The 8 T cell receptor beta chains below all came from one sample that was sequenced in a study of blood T cell repertoires in COVID-19. Data came from immunoSEQ multiplex PCR; TCRdb stores just in-frame clones and leaves some out. Here the sample spans about 220,000 clones, 80% to 90% being singletons. Sequencing was carried out using peripheral blood. These receptors were collected from a man over 45 with active or convalescent COVID-19.

This clone was observed a handful of times. This chain links TRBV14 with TRBJ2-5; tentative D call: TRBD1 (5 bases). V lost 0 bases and J 7 bases, leaving 18 bases between the germline ends. The germline V gene encodes CDR1 SGHDN and CDR2 FVKESK. This CDR3 is built from 16 residues. Here the CDR3 DNA reads TGTGCCAGCAGCCAAGAGGGTATGGCCCTACAGGCGACCCAGTACTTC. Residues: CASSQEGMALQATQYF.

The chain couples TRBV19 to TRBJ1-2; the D is unclear. This CDR3 region has 14 residues. V shed 5 bases and J shed 2 bases, with 12 bases lying between them. The V gene's germline CDR1 is LNHDA and CDR2 SQIVND (reference sequence). The CDR3 DNA is TGTGCCAGTAGTGTCCTCCGGGTGAACTATGGCTACACCTTC. It specifies CASSVLRVNYGYTF.

The V gene is TRBV28, the J gene TRBJ2-5, with a tentative D call TRBD1 (5 bases). The CDR3 covers 13 residues. Trimming took off 3 bases at V and 3 bases at J, with 8 bases between the two ends. Germline CDR1 and CDR2: MDHEN and SYDVKM. The CDR3 is CASSFSREETQYF. The CDR3 nucleotides are TGTGCCAGCAGTTTTTCCAGGGAAGAGACCCAGTACTTC.

The J gene is TRBJ1-1, the V gene TRBV5-1, with D tentatively TRBD1 (5 bases). The germline V and J ends were trimmed by 2 bases and 5 bases, with 16 bases remaining between them. The CDR3 has 15 residues. Germline lookup yields CDR1 SGHRS and CDR2 YFSETQ. This chain's CDR3 is CASSLLKGPRTEAFF. CDR3 coding DNA: TGCGCCAGCAGCTTACTGAAGGGGCCGCGAACTGAAGCTTTCTTT. Filled out from reference TRBV5-1 and TRBJ1-1, the complete variable domain reads KAGVTQTPRYLIKTRGQQVTLSCSPISGHRSVSWYQQTPGQGLQFLFEYFSETQRNKGNFPGRFSGRQFSNSRSEMNVSTLELGDSALYLCASSLLKGPRTEAFFGQGTRLTVV.

V usage is TRBV4-1 and J usage is TRBJ1-5; D gene ambiguous. The ends were cut back, 0 bases at V and 7 bases at J, with 10 bases in the middle. Germline-derived CDR1 and CDR2 are MGHRA and YSYEKL. The length of the CDR3 is 14 residues. This CDR3 reads CASSQEPQRQPQHF. CDR3 DNA: TGCGCCAGCAGCCAAGAGCCGCAGAGGCAGCCCCAGCATTTT.

This chain joins TRBV18 and TRBJ2-5; weak D call: TRBD1 (5 bases). Trimming shortened V by 4 bases and J by 2 bases, and 14 bases separated the two germline ends. Per germline, CDR1 KGHSH and CDR2 LQKENI. This CDR3 comprises 15 residues. DNA for the CDR3: TGTGCCAGCTCACTCCTGACAGCCCTTCAAGAGACCCAGTACTTC. Translating it yields CASSLLTALQETQYF.

In this sample, this clone turned up once. The rearrangement uses TRBV5-4 and TRBJ2-2; 10 nucleotides match TRBD1. The ends lost 0 bases at V and 10 bases at J; junction bases unmatched: 6. Germline CDR1 is SGHNT and CDR2 is YYREEE (reference sequence). There are 15 residues in the CDR3. For the CDR3, the DNA is TGTGCCAGCAGCTTGGGGACAGGGGGGTCAGAGGAGCTGTTTTTT. Its translation: CASSLGTGGSEELFF. The entire variable domain, with the rest obtained from reference TRBV5-4 and TRBJ2-2, is as follows: ETGVTQSPTHLIKTRGQQVTLRCSSQSGHNTVSWYQQALGQGPQFIFQYYREEENGRGNFPPRFSGLQFPNYSSELNVNALELDDSALYLCASSLGTGGSEELFFGEGSRLTVL.

V and J are TRBV18 and TRBJ2-1, with 11 bases identical to TRBD2. CDR1 and CDR2 from the germline V gene are KGHSH and LQKENI. V gave up 4 bases and J gave up 0 bases; unmatched junction bases: 11. The CDR3 has 19 amino acids. CDR3 DNA: TGTGCCAGCTCACTTCGGGCTAGCGGGGGGTCCCACTCCTACAATGAGCAGTTCTTC. It is translated as CASSLRASGGSHSYNEQFF. Full variable domain (missing parts from reference TRBV18 and TRBJ2-1): NAGVMQNPRHLVRRRGQEARLRCSPMKGHSHVYWYRQLPEEGLKFMVYLQKENIIDESGMPKERFSAEFPKEGPSILRIQQVVRGDSAAYFCASSLRASGGSHSYNEQFFGPGTRLTVL.